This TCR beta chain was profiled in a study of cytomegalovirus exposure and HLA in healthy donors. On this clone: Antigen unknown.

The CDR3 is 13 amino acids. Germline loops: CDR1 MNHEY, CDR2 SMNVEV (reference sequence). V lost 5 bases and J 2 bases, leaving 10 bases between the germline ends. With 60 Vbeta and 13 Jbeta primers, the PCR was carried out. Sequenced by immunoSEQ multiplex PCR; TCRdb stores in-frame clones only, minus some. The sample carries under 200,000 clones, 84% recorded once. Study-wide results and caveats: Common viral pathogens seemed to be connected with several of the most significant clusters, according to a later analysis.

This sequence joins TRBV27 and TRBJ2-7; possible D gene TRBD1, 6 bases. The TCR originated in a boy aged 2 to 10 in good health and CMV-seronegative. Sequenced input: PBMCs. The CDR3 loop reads CASSARGPYEQYF. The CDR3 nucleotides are TGTGCCAGCAGTGCCAGGGGACCCTACGAGCAGTACTTC.